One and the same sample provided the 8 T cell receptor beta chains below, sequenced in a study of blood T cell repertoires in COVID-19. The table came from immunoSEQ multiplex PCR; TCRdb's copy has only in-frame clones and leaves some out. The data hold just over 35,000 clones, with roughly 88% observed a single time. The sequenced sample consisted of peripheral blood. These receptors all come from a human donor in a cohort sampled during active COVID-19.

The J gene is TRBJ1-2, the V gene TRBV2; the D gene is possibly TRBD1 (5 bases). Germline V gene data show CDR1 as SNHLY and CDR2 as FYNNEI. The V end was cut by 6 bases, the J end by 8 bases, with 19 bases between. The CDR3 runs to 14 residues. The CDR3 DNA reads TGTGCCAGCAGGCTACCAGGGTTAAATGGAGGCTACACCTTC. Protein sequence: CASRLPGLNGGYTF.

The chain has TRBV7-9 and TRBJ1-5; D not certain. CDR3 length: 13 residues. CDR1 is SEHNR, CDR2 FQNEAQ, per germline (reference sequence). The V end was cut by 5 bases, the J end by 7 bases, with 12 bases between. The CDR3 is CASSRIGGQPQHF. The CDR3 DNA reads TGTGCCAGCAGCCGGATCGGAGGGCAGCCCCAGCATTTT.

CDR3 protein: CASSHSGTALNTEAFF. CDR3 DNA: TGCGCCAGCAGCCACTCCGGGACAGCATTGAACACTGAAGCTTTCTTT. The chain joins TRBV4-1 to TRBJ1-1; 7 bases align to TRBD1. Germline values: CDR1 MGHRA, CDR2 YSYEKL. This CDR3 contains 16 residues. Trimming at V came to 3 bases and at J to 0 bases, leaving 7 bases not matched to a gene.

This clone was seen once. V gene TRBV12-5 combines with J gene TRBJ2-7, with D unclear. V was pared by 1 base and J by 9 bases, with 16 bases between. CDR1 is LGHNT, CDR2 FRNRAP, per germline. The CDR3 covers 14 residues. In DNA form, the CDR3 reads TGTGCTAGTGGTTTGGGTTCTGGAAGAGACACGCAGTACTTC. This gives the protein CASGLGSGRDTQYF.

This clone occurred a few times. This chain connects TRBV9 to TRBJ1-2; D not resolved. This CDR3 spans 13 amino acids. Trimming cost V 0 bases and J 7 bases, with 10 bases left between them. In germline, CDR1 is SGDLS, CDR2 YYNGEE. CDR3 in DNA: TGTGCCAGCAGCGTAGTCTCGGGAGGTGGCTACACCTTC. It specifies CASSVVSGGGYTF.

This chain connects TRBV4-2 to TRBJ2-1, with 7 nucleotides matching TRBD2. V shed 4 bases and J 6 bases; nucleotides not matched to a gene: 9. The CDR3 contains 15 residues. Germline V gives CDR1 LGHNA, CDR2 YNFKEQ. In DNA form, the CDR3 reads TGTGCCAGCAGCCTCCAGCGGGGACCGAGCAATGAGCAGTTCTTC. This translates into CASSLQRGPSNEQFF.

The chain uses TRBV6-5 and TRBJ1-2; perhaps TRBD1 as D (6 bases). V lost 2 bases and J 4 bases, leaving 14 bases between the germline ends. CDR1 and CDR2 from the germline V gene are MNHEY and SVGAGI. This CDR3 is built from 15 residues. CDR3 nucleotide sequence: TGTGCCAGCAGTTACCACCGCACAGGGTTCTATGGCTACACCTTC. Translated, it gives CASSYHRTGFYGYTF.

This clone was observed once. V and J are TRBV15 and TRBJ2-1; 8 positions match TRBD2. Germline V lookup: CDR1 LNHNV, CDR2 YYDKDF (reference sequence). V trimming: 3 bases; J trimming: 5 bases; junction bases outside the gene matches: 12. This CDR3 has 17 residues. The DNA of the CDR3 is TGTGCCACCAGCAGGTCGGGACTAGATGCTCTGGACAATGAGCAGTTCTTC. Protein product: CATSRSGLDALDNEQFF.